Described below is a single T cell receptor (beta chain) sequence and its context. This clonotype occurred a few times. What this receptor recognizes is not known. Base qualities are not recorded, but no much larger clone differs from it by a single base. This specimen comes from a study of T-cell reconstitution after alpha-beta-depleted transplantation in children (dated by TCRdb to about 2016). Some background on the complete study: T-cell immune reconstitution after TCRalphabeta/CD19-depleted allogeneic hematopoietic cell transplantation in children was quantitatively tracked in the study by means of TCR repertoire profiling. What the authors observed across the whole study: About two months after transplant, the apparently early recovery of alphabetaT-cell counts reportedly depended on just several hundred clones that had expanded rapidly and came from non-depleted graft cells. Over subsequent months, a decline in hyperexpanded clone frequencies was noted, and after one year, T-cell counts and TCRbeta diversity were mostly ascribed to newly produced T cells. In some patients, the high TCRbeta diversity seen at day 60 was put down to recipient T cells and intrathymic progenitors that had survived conditioning.

The library relied on PCR. The data were produced on an Illumina HiSeq 2500. TCR libraries were prepared with molecular barcoding, using unique molecular identifiers to normalize TCRbeta repertoire quantification. In TCRdb, the public reads were trimmed at Q25 with fastp and aligned with MiXCR, with productive beta chains retained. One record per CDR3 amino acid sequence lists the most common genes and DNA. The sample table holds about a million distinct CDR3 sequences, of which around 30% were seen once. Jointly, the top ten make up about 28% of the sample. Including cysteine and phenylalanine, the CDR3 has 17 amino acids. Only the CDR3 portion is preserved as DNA: 51 bases, with reading frame beginning at the first base. The germline V gene (reference sequence) sets CDR1 to DFQATT and CDR2 to SNEGSKA. Trimmed from V: 2 bases; trimmed from J: 1 base; junction bases lacking a gene match: 9. This sample's treatment or condition label indicates: allogeneic hematopoietic cell transplantation with graft depleted of TCRalphabeta T cells and CD19 B cells. The transplant recipients were children given TCRalphabeta/CD19-depleted allogeneic hematopoietic cell grafts.

This chain is built from TRBV20-1 and TRBJ1-5, with 9 bases matching TRBD1. The input for sequencing was PBMCs, mostly from graft donor cells, taken 360 days after TCRalphabeta/CD19-depleted stem cell transplant. This clonotype was obtained from a boy under two years old who had a stem cell transplant for SCID, so the T cells may come from the graft donor. Here the CDR3 is given as CSARTGTGPLSNQPQHF. The DNA is TGCAGTGCTAGAACTGGGACAGGGCCACTAAGCAATCAGCCCCAGCATTTT.